These 9 T cell receptor beta chains were all obtained from the same sample, sequenced in a study of blood T cells in healthy people across ages. Primers used in a second PCR of roughly 7 to 12 cycles were a sample-barcoded 5' primer and a J-beta primer mix. TCRdb fed the 5' RACE reads into MiXCR, producing one record per CDR3 protein. The sample has about 760,000 distinct CDR3 sequences, roughly three fifths seen once. Material for sequencing was blood. These receptors all stem from a man aged 35 to 55 in good health.

There are a few counts of this clonotype. V gene TRBV7-2 combines with J gene TRBJ2-1; 12 bases match TRBD2. Germline loops: CDR1 SGHTA, CDR2 FQGNSA. The CDR3 runs 14 residues. Unmatched junction bases numbered 5, after V lost 7 bases and J lost 7 bases. The CDR3 nucleotides read TGTGCCAGCACCAGGACTAGCGGGGTAAATGAGCAGTTCTTC. It specifies CASTRTSGVNEQFF.

This clonotype has more than one count but fewer than ten. The V call is TRBV9, the J call TRBJ2-7, with TRBD2 identical over 7 bases. CDR3 length equals 15 residues. Germline CDR1 is SGDLS and CDR2 is YYNGEE. J lost 0 bases, V lost 3 bases, and 6 bases had no gene match. The CDR3 loop reads CASSEGLLSSYEQYF. CDR3 bases: TGTGCCAGCAGCGAGGGACTACTCAGCTCCTACGAGCAGTACTTC.

This clonotype is a singleton in its sample. The chain joins TRBV6-1 to TRBJ2-1; D is possibly TRBD1 (5 bases). V lost 11 bases, J lost 4 bases, and 15 bases lay in between. The CDR3 covers 13 residues. Germline CDR1 reads MNHNS; CDR2 reads SASEGT. CDR3 coding DNA: TGTGCCGCGGTCCCAGGGCCGTACAATGAGCAGTTCTTC. Translating it yields CAAVPGPYNEQFF.

CDR3 amino acids: CSARDRNSGANVLTF. The DNA of the CDR3 is TGCAGTGCTAGAGATCGGAACTCTGGGGCCAACGTCCTGACTTTC. This chain links TRBV20-1 with TRBJ2-6; D call uncertain. Trimming left V 0 bases short and J 0 bases short, with 6 bases between. This CDR3 spans 15 amino acids. The germline V gene has CDR1 DFQATT and CDR2 SNEGSKA (reference sequence).

This clonotype appeared once. This chain links TRBV20-1 with TRBJ1-2, with a tentative D call TRBD1 (5 bases). This CDR3 spans 14 amino acids. Germline CDR1 and CDR2: DFQATT and SNEGSKA (reference sequence). Trimming removed 6 bases from V and 7 bases from J, with 21 bases in between. The CDR3 nucleotides are TGCAGTGCCCTTCCTGGTAGGAGGGGCGGTGGCTACACCTTC. Translation gives CSALPGRRGGGYTF.

At least ten counts were recorded for this clonotype. This chain uses TRBV29-1 with TRBJ2-7; D uncertain. Germline V lookup: CDR1 SQVTM, CDR2 ANQGSEA. The CDR3 is 11 residues long. The germline V and J ends were trimmed by 8 bases and 2 bases, with 10 bases remaining between them. CDR3 region: CSPRRTYEQYF. CDR3 nucleotides: TGCAGCCCCAGACGAACCTACGAGCAGTACTTC.

J is TRBJ1-6 and V is TRBV9, with TRBD1 matching 8 bases. The CDR3 spans 16 residues. Germline CDR1 and CDR2: SGDLS and YYNGEE. V gave up 3 bases and J gave up 9 bases; unmatched junction bases: 11. Here the CDR3 DNA reads TGTGCCAGCAGCGACGCCCGGGACAGGAGGGGTTCACCCCTCCACTTT. Translated, it gives CASSDARDRRGSPLHF. Full variable domain (rest looked up from reference TRBV9 and TRBJ1-6): DSGVTQTPKHLITATGQRVTLRCSPRSGDLSVYWYQQSLDQGLQFLIQYYNGEERAKGNILERFSAQQFPDLHSELNLSSLELGDSALYFCASSDARDRRGSPLHFGNGTRLTVT.

The chain has TRBV5-5 and TRBJ2-5; maybe TRBD2 (5 bases). This CDR3 comprises 14 residues. Trimming took 3 bases from V and 2 from J, leaving 11 bases between them. Germline CDR1 is SGHKS and CDR2 is YYEKEE (reference sequence). CDR3 nucleotides: TGTGCCAGCAGCTCCCCCGGGATGCAAGAGACCCAGTACTTC. This translates into CASSSPGMQETQYF. Complete variable domain (other parts from reference TRBV5-5 and TRBJ2-5): DAGVTQSPTHLIKTRGQQVTLRCSPISGHKSVSWYQQVLGQGPQFIFQYYEKEERGRGNFPDRFSARQFPNYSSELNVNALLLGDSALYLCASSSPGMQETQYFGPGTRLLVL.

In its sample, this clonotype was seen a few times. The chain is built from TRBV27 and TRBJ1-2, with D perhaps TRBD1 (6 bases). The CDR3 loop spans 16 amino acids. The V end was cut by 6 bases, the J end by 8 bases, with 25 bases between. Germline CDR1 reads MNHEY; CDR2 reads SMNVEV (reference sequence). CDR3 nucleotides: TGTGCCAGCAGCCCAGGGGTCTCTCGGCCGGCAAGAGGCTACACCTTC. The encoded protein is CASSPGVSRPARGYTF.